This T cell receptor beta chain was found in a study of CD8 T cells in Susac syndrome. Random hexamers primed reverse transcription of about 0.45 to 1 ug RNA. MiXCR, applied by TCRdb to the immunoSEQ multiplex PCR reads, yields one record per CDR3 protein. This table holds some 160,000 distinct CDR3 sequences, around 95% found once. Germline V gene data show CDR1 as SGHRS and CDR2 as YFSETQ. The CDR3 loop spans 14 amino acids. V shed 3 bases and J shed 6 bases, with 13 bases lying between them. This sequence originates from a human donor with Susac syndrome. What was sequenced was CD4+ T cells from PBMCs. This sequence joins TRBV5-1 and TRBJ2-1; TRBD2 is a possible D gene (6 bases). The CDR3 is CASSSGEQINEQFF. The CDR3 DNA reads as TGCGCCAGCAGCTCGGGAGAACAGATCAATGAGCAGTTCTTC.